This TCR beta chain appears in the sequencing data of a study of lymphopenia after photon versus proton radiotherapy. As regards this clone: Antigen unknown.

Produced via immunoSEQ multiplex PCR; TCRdb's table is partial and in-frame only. The repertoire includes some 30,000 clones, about nine tenths of them detected once, and approximately 50% sits in the top ten. Points from the study as a whole: In patients who died, overall survival fell as post-nadir TCR diversity dropped more.

CDR3 size: 14 residues. In germline, CDR1 is MNHEY, CDR2 SMNVEV (reference sequence). V was clipped by 2 bases and J by 3 bases, with 11 bases between them. The clonotype originates from a woman aged 55 to 70 with cholangiocarcinoma. Some clones in this sample may be carry-over from other donors' samples. V and J are TRBV27 and TRBJ2-7, with a possible D match to TRBD2 (5 bases). The sequencing here drew on peripheral blood, taken from a patient treated with proton-based radiotherapy. The CDR3: CASSLGSRLYEQYF. The CDR3 coding sequence is TGTGCCAGCAGTTTAGGGAGCAGACTCTACGAGCAGTACTTC.